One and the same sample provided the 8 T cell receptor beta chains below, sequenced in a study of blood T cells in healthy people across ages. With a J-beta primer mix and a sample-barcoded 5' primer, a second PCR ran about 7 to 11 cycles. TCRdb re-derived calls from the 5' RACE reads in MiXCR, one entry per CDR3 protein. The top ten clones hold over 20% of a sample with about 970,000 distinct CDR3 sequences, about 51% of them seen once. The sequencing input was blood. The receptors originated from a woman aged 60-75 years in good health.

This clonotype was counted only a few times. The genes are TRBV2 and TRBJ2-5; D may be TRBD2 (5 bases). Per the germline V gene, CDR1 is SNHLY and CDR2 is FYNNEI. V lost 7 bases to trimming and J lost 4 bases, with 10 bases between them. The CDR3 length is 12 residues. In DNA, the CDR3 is TGTGCCAGCATGAGTGGAGGAGAGACCCAGTACTTC. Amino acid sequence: CASMSGGETQYF.

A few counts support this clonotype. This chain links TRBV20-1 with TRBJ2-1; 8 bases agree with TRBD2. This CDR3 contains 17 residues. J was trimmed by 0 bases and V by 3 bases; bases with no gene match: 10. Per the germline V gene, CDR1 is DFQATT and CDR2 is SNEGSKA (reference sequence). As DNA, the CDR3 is TGCAGTGCTAGGGCCCCCATCGGGAGGGGCTCCTACAATGAGCAGTTCTTC. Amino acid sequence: CSARAPIGRGSYNEQFF.

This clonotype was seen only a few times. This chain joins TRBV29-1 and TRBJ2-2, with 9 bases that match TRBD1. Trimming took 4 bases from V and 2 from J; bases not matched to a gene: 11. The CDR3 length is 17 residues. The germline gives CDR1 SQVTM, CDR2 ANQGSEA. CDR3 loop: CSVGGGNRGRNTGELFF. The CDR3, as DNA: TGCAGCGTTGGAGGGGGCAACAGGGGGCGAAACACCGGGGAGCTGTTTTTT.

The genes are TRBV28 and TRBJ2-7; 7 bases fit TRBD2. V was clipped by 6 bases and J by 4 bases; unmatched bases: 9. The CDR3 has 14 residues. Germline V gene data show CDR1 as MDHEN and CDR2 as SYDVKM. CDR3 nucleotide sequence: TGTGCCAGCAGAATACGGGCCGGGGGGTACGAGCAGTACTTC. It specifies CASRIRAGGYEQYF.

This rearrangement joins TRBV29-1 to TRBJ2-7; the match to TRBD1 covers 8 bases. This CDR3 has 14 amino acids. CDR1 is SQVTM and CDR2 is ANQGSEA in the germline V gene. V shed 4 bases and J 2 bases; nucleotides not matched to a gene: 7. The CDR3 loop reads CSVGRQGSTYEQYF. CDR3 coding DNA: TGCAGCGTTGGTCGACAGGGGAGTACCTACGAGCAGTACTTC.

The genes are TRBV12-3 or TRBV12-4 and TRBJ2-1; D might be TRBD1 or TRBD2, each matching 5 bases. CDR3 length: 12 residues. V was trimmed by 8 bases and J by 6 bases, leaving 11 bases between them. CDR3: CASEGLSNEQFF. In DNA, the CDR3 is TGTGCCAGCGAGGGGTTATCCAATGAGCAGTTCTTC.

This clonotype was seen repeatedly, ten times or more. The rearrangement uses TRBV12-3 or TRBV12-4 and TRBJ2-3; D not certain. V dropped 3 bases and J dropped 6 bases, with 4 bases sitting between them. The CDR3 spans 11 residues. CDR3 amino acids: CASSFRDTQYF. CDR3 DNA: TGTGCCAGCAGTTTCAGGGATACGCAGTATTTT.

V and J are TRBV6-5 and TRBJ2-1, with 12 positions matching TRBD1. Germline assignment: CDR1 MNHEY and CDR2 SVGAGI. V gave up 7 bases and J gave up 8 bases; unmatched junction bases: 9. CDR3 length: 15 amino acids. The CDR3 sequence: CASTKPGQGADEQFF. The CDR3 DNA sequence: TGTGCCAGCACAAAACCGGGACAGGGGGCGGATGAGCAGTTCTTC.